The 17 T cell receptor beta chains below all came from one sample that was sequenced in a study of CD8+CD57+ T cells in acquired aplastic anemia. Using genomic DNA as the template, TCR beta VDJ and CDR3 profiling was carried out. TCRdb itself ran the reads through MiXCR, one entry per CDR3 protein. The sample has approximately 130,000 distinct CDR3 sequences, approximately 41% seen once; the top ten hold 8.4%. Sample: sorted CD4+, CD8+, or CD8+CD57+ T cells (not recorded which) from PBMCs. Source of these receptors: a human donor in good health, serving as a control.

The chain links TRBV19 to TRBJ1-2, with D perhaps TRBD1 (6 bases). CDR1 and CDR2 (germline): LNHDA, SQIVND (reference sequence). The CDR3 sequence is 14 residues long. V was trimmed by 7 bases and J by 8 bases, leaving 20 bases between them. This CDR3 reads CASTPAMTGRGYTF. CDR3 nucleotides: TGTGCCAGTACTCCTGCCATGACAGGTCGGGGCTACACCTTC.

This clonotype showed up many times. The J gene is TRBJ2-7, the V gene TRBV6-6, with a possible D match to TRBD1 (5 bases). Trimming pared 2 bases from V and 2 bases from J, leaving 16 bases between. This CDR3 region has 16 residues. In germline, CDR1 is MNHNY, CDR2 SVGAGI (reference sequence). The CDR3 reads CASSYRPTGQTYEQYF. The CDR3 nucleotides are TGTGCCAGCAGTTACCGTCCGACCGGACAAACCTACGAGCAGTACTTC.

This clonotype was seen repeatedly, ten times or more. V usage is TRBV11-3 and J usage is TRBJ2-2; D not certain. The length of the CDR3 is 15 residues. V gave up 1 base and J gave up 6 bases, with 12 bases separating them. The germline gives CDR1 SGHNT, CDR2 YENEEA. CDR3 loop: CASSLGGGTAGELFF. CDR3 bases: TGTGCCAGCAGCTTAGGGGGTGGAACTGCCGGGGAGCTGTTTTTT.

The V call is TRBV7-9, the J call TRBJ1-4; D uncertain. V lost 5 bases, J lost 8 bases, and 12 bases lay in between. The V gene's germline CDR1 is SEHNR and CDR2 FQNEAQ (reference sequence). This CDR3 is built from 13 residues. CDR3: CASSLGSQEKLFF. The CDR3 DNA reads as TGTGCCAGCAGCCTGGGGTCGCAGGAAAAACTGTTTTTT.

This chain joins TRBV7-2 and TRBJ1-6, with D tentatively TRBD1 (6 bases). Germline CDR1 is SGHTA and CDR2 is FQGNSA. This CDR3 is 13 amino acids long. V shed 3 bases and J shed 9 bases, with 9 bases lying between them. The CDR3 DNA reads as TGTGCCAGCAGCTTTGGGGGGCTTTCACCCCTCCACTTT. It codes for CASSFGGLSPLHF.

This clonotype was observed at least ten times. The chain joins TRBV5-4 to TRBJ2-5; D is possibly TRBD1 (6 bases). The CDR3 contains 17 residues. V was clipped by 6 bases and J by 2 bases, with 23 bases between them. CDR1 is SGHNT, CDR2 YYREEE, per germline (reference sequence). The CDR3 DNA sequence: TGTGCCAGCACCATACTGGGGGCTAACACTTTACAAGAGACCCAGTACTTC. This codes for CASTILGANTLQETQYF.

This clonotype was recorded at least ten times. This chain connects TRBV19 to TRBJ1-1; D perhaps matches TRBD1 (5 bases). CDR3 length: 12 amino acids. Looked up from germline, CDR1 is LNHDA and CDR2 is SQIVND (reference sequence). V was trimmed by 7 bases and J by 3 bases, leaving 9 bases between them. CDR3 loop: CASMAGDTEAFF. The CDR3 DNA reads TGTGCCAGTATGGCGGGGGACACTGAAGCTTTCTTT.

This clonotype has a handful of counts. The rearrangement links TRBV20-1 to TRBJ2-5; TRBD2 matches at 11 bases. Trimming at V came to 4 bases and at J to 0 bases, leaving 7 bases not matched to a gene. Germline CDR1 reads DFQATT; CDR2 reads SNEGSKA (reference sequence). The length of the CDR3 is 16 residues. CDR3 in DNA: TGCAGTGCTACTGGGACTAGCGGAGAATACCAAGAGACCCAGTACTTC. Encoded protein: CSATGTSGEYQETQYF.

This chain connects TRBV10-3 to TRBJ1-1; a possible D gene is TRBD1 (5 bases). V lost 10 bases and J 1 base, leaving 13 bases between the germline ends. The length of the CDR3 is 13 residues. Per the germline V gene, CDR1 is ENHRY and CDR2 is SYGVKD. The CDR3 DNA follows: TGTGCCACCATGGGACGGGCGAACACTGAAGCTTTCTTT. Its protein is CATMGRANTEAFF.

This clonotype was picked up one time. V and J are TRBV19 and TRBJ1-5, with a weak D call TRBD1 (5 bases). The V end was cut by 5 bases, the J end by 0 bases, with 8 bases between. The CDR3 covers 14 residues. The germline CDR1 and CDR2 sequences are LNHDA and SQIVND (reference sequence). For the CDR3, the DNA is TGTGCCAGTAGTGGAGGGGTTAGCAATCAGCCCCAGCATTTT. This codes for CASSGGVSNQPQHF.

This clonotype was observed a single time. A much more abundant neighbour one base away suggests this may be a read error. The chain carries TRBV5-1 and TRBJ2-1; the match to TRBD1 covers 8 bases. In germline, CDR1 is SGHRS, CDR2 YFSETQ. V dropped 2 bases and J dropped 3; count of bases not matched to a gene: 4. There are 15 residues in the CDR3. CDR3 protein: CASSFGTGNYNEQFF. The CDR3 DNA follows: TGCGCCAGCAGCTTTGGGACAGGAAACTACAATGAGCAGTTCTTC.

This clonotype was detected once. The chain joins TRBV6-5 to TRBJ1-2; weak D call: TRBD1 (5 bases). This CDR3 spans 15 amino acids. Trimming shortened V by 0 bases and J by 5 bases, and 13 bases separated the two germline ends. CDR1 is MNHEY and CDR2 is SVGAGI in the germline V gene. The CDR3 coding sequence is TGTGCCAGCAGTTACTCTGGGGGTGCGGGATATGGCTACACCTTC. It specifies CASSYSGGAGYGYTF.

In this sample, this clonotype turned up a few times. A much larger clone is a single base away; this may be a read error. The chain combines TRBV12-3 or TRBV12-4 with TRBJ2-7; D may be TRBD1 (6 bases). The CDR3 runs 14 residues. The CDR3 here is CASSFGRGRNEQHF. The CDR3 DNA reads as TGTGCCAGCAGTTTCGGCAGGGGAAGGAACGAGCAGCACTTC.

This clonotype was detected only a few times. The chain has TRBV6-1 and TRBJ2-2; D call uncertain. V lost 5 bases and J lost 5, with 15 bases in between. This CDR3 spans 15 amino acids. CDR1 is MNHNS and CDR2 is SASEGT in the germline V gene. CDR3 residues: CASSPGNVKTGELFF. As DNA, the CDR3 is TGTGCCAGCAGTCCCGGTAATGTTAAAACCGGGGAGCTGTTTTTT.

This clonotype has ten or more counts. This chain uses TRBV12-3 or TRBV12-4 with TRBJ2-3; D is unclear. Trimming removed 3 bases at V and 2 bases at J, with 9 bases between. This CDR3 spans 14 amino acids. In DNA form, the CDR3 reads TGTGCCAGCAGTTTCTCGAGAACCACAGATACGCAGTATTTT. Translation: CASSFSRTTDTQYF.

The chain has TRBV9 and TRBJ2-1; 11 bases fit TRBD2. Germline lookup yields CDR1 SGDLS and CDR2 YYNGEE. The CDR3 totals 15 residues. V was clipped by 2 bases and J by 8 bases; unmatched bases: 6. For the CDR3, the DNA is TGTGCCAGCAGCGTCGGGACTAGCGGTGTGTATGAGCAGTTCTTC. It specifies CASSVGTSGVYEQFF.

Many counts were recorded for this clonotype. This chain links TRBV7-9 with TRBJ1-2, with D hard to call. The CDR3 has 14 residues. Germline V gene data show CDR1 as SEHNR and CDR2 as FQNEAQ (reference sequence). With 5 bases removed from V and 8 bases from J, the gap between germline ends came to 18 bases. In DNA, the CDR3 is TGTGCCAGCAGCCCATCCCGGGCCCAGCGGGGCTACACCTTC. Protein: CASSPSRAQRGYTF.